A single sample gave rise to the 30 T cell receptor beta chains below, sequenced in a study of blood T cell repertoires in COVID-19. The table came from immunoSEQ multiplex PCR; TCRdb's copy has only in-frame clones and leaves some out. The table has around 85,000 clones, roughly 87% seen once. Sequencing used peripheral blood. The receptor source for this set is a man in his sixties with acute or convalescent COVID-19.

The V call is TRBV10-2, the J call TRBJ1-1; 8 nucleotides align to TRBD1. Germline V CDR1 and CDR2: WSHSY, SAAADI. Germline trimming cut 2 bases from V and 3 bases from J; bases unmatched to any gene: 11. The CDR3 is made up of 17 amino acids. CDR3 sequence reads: CASSEPQGQGDHTEAFF. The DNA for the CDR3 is TGCGCCAGCAGTGAGCCCCAAGGACAGGGTGATCACACTGAAGCTTTCTTT.

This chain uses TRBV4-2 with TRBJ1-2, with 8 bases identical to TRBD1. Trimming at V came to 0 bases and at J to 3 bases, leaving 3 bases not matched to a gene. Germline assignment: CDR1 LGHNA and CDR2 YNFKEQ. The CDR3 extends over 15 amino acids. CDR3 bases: TGTGCCAGCAGCCAAGATAACAGGGGGGACTATGGCTACACCTTC. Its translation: CASSQDNRGDYGYTF.

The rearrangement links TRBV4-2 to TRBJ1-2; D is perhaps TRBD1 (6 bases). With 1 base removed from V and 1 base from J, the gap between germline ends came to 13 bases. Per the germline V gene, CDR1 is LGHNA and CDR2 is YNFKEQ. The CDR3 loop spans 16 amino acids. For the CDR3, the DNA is TGTGCCAGCAGCCAAGGAGGGGGGGATAATAACTATGGCTACACCTTC. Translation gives CASSQGGGDNNYGYTF.

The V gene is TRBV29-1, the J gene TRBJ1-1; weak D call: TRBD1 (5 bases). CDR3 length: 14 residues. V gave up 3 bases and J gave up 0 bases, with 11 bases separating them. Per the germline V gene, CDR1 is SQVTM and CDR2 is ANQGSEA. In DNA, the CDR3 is TGCAGCGTTGAGGGAGGGGCCCTGAACACTGAAGCTTTCTTT. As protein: CSVEGGALNTEAFF.

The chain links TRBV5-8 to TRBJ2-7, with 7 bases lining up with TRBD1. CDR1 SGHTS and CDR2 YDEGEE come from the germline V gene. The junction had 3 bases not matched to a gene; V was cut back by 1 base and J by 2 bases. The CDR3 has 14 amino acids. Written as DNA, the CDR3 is TGTGCCAGCAGCTTGAGGGGGCCGGCCTACGAGCAGTACTTC. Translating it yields CASSLRGPAYEQYF.

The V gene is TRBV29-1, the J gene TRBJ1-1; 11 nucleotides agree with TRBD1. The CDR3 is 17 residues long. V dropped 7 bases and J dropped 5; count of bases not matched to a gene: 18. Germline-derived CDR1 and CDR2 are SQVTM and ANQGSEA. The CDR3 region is CSGIRTAGTGGGTEAFF. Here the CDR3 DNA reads TGCAGCGGAATACGGACCGCCGGGACAGGGGGGGGGACTGAAGCTTTCTTT.

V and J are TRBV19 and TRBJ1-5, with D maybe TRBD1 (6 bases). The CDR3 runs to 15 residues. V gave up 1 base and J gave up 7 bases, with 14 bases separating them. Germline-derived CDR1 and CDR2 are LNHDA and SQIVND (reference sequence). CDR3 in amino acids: CASSIGADQGQPQHF. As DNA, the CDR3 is TGTGCCAGTAGTATAGGGGCAGACCAGGGGCAGCCCCAGCATTTT.

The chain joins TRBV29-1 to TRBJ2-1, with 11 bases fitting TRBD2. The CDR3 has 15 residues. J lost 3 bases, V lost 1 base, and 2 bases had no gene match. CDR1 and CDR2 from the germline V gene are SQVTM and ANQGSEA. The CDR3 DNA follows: TGCAGCGTTGAAGCCGGGACTAGCGGCTACAATGAGCAGTTCTTC. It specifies CSVEAGTSGYNEQFF.

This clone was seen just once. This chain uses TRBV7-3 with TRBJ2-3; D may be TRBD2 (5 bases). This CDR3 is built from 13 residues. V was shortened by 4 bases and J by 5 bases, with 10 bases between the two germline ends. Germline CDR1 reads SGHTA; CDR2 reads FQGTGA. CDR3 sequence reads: CASSSRAGDTQYF. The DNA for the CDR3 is TGTGCCAGCAGCTCCCGGGCGGGAGATACGCAGTATTTT.

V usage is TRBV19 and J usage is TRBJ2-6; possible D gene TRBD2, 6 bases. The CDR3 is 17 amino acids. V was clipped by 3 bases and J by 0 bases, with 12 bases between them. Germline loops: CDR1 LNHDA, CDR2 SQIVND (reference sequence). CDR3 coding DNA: TGTGCCAGTAGTATGGGGGGTGGTTTCTCTGGGGCCAACGTCCTGACTTTC. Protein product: CASSMGGGFSGANVLTF.

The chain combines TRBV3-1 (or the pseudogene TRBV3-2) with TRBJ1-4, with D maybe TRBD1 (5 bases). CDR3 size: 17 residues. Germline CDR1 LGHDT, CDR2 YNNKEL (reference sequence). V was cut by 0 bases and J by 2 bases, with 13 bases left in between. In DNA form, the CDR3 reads TGTGCCAGCAGCCAAGAGGGGCTTATTGTTACTAATGAAAAACTGTTTTTT. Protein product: CASSQEGLIVTNEKLFF.

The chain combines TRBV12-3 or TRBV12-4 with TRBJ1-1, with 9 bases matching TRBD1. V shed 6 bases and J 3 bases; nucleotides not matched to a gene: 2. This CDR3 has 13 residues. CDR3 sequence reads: CASRRQGDTEAFF. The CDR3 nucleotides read TGTGCCAGCAGGCGACAGGGGGACACTGAAGCTTTCTTT.

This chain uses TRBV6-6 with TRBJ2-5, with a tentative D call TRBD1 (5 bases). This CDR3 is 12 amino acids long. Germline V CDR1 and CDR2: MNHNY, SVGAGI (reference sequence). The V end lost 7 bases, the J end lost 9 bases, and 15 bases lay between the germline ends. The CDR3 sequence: CASTPDTVAQYF. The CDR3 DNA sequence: TGTGCCAGCACCCCGGACACCGTCGCCCAGTACTTC.

The CDR3 DNA is TGTGCCACCAGCAGAGATCTAGGGGGCAGTCCCTACGAGCAGTACTTC. Its protein product is CATSRDLGGSPYEQYF. V is TRBV15 and J is TRBJ2-7, with 7 bases matching TRBD1. V lost 0 bases and J lost 2; bases outside the gene matches: 7. The CDR3 has 16 amino acids. CDR1 is LNHNV and CDR2 is YYDKDF in the germline V gene (reference sequence).

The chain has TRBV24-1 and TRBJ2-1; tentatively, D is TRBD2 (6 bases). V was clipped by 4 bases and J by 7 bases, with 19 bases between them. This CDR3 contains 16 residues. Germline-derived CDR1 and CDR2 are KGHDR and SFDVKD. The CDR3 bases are TGTGCCACCAGTGAAGCGGGCAGCAACCTTTTTAATGAGCAGTTCTTC. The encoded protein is CATSEAGSNLFNEQFF.

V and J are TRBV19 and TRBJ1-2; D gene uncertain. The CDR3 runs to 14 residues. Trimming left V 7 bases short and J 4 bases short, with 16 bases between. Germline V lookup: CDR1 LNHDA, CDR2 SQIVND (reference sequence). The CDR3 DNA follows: TGTGCCAGTAACAGAAATAGAGAAATCTATGGCTACACCTTC. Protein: CASNRNREIYGYTF.

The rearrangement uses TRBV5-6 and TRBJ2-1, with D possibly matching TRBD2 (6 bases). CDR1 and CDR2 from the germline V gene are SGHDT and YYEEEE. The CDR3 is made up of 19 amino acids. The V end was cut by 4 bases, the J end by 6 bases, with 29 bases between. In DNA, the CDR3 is TGTGCCAGCAGCCCGGTAGGGACTCAAGGTACCAGTAGCGTCAATGAGCAGTTCTTC. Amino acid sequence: CASSPVGTQGTSSVNEQFF.

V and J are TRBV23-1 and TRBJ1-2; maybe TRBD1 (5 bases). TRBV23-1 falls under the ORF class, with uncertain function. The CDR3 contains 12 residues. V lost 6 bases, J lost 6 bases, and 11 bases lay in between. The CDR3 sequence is CASSWTRDGYTF. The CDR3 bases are TGCGCCAGCAGCTGGACCAGGGATGGCTACACCTTC.

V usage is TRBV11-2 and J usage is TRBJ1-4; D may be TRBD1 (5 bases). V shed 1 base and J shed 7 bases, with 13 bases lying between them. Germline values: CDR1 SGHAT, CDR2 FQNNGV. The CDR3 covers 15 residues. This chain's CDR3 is CASSLVGQGGEKLFF. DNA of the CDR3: TGTGCCAGCAGCTTAGTGGGTCAGGGAGGTGAAAAACTGTTTTTT.

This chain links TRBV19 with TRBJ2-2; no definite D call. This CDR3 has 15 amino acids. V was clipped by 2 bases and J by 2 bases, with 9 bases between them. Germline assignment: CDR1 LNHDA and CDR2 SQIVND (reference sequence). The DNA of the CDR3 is TGTGCCAGTAGTATACCCCGTCCCAACACCGGGGAGCTGTTTTTT. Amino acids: CASSIPRPNTGELFF.

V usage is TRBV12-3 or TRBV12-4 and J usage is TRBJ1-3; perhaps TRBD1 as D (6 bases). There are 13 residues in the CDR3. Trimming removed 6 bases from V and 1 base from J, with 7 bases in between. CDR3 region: CASRQGSGNTIYF. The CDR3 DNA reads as TGTGCCAGCAGACAGGGTTCTGGAAACACCATATATTTT.

The CDR3 region has the DNA TGCGCCAGCAGCCAAGGAAGCGGGGGGCGCAACAATGAGCAGTTCTTC. Amino acids: CASSQGSGGRNNEQFF. V gene TRBV4-1 combines with J gene TRBJ2-1; 9 bases fit TRBD2. CDR1 is MGHRA and CDR2 is YSYEKL in the germline V gene. J was trimmed by 5 bases and V by 1 base; bases with no gene match: 6. This CDR3 comprises 16 residues.

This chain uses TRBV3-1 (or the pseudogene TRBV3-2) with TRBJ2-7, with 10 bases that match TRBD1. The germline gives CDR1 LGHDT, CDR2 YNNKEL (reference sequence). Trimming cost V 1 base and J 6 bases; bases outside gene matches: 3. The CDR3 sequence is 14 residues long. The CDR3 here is CASSQGTGGSEQYF. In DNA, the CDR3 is TGTGCCAGCAGCCAAGGGACAGGGGGGTCCGAGCAGTACTTC.

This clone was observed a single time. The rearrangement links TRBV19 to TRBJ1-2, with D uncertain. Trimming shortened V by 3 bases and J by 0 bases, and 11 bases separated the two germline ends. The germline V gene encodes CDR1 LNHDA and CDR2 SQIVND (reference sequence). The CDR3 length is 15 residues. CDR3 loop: CASSIYGSPNYGYTF. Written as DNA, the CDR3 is TGTGCCAGTAGTATTTATGGCTCTCCTAACTATGGCTACACCTTC.

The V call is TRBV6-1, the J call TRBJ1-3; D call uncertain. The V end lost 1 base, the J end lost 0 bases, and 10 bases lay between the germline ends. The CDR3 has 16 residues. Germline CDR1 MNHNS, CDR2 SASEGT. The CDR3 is CASSEGAGYSGNTIYF. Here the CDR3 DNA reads TGTGCCAGCAGTGAAGGCGCGGGGTACTCTGGAAACACCATATATTTT.

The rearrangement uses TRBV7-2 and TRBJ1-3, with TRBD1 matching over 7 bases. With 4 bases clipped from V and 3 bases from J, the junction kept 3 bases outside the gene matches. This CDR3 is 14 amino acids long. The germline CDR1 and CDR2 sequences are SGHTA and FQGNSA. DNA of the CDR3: TGTGCCAGCAGCTCTGACAGGGTTGGAAACACCATATATTTT. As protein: CASSSDRVGNTIYF.

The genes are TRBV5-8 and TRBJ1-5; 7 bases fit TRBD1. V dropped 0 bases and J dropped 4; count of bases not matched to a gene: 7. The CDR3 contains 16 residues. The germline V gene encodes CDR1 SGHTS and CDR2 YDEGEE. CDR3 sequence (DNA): TGTGCCAGCAGCTTGGGAGGCGGCAGGGGGAATCAGCCCCAGCATTTT. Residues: CASSLGGGRGNQPQHF.

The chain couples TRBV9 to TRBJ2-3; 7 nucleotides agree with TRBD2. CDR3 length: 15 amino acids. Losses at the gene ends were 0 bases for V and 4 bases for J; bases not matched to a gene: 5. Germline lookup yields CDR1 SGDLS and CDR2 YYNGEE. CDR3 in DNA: TGTGCCAGCAGCGTAGTAAGCGGGGTGCCAGATACGCAGTATTTT. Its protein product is CASSVVSGVPDTQYF. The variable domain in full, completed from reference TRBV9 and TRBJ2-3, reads DSGVTQTPKHLITATGQRVTLRCSPRSGDLSVYWYQQSLDQGLQFLIQYYNGEERAKGNILERFSAQQFPDLHSELNLSSLELGDSALYFCASSVVSGVPDTQYFGPGTRLTVL.

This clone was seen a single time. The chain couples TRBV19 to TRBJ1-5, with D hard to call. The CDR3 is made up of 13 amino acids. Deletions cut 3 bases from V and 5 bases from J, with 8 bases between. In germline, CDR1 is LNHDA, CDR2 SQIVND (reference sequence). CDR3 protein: CASSISGDQPQHF. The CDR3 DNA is TGTGCCAGTAGTATCAGCGGGGATCAGCCCCAGCATTTT. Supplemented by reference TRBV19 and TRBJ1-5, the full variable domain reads DGGITQSPKYLFRKEGQNVTLSCEQNLNHDAMYWYRQDPGQGLRLIYYSQIVNDFQKGDIAEGYSVSREKKESFPLTVTSAQKNPTAFYLCASSISGDQPQHFGDGTRLSIL.

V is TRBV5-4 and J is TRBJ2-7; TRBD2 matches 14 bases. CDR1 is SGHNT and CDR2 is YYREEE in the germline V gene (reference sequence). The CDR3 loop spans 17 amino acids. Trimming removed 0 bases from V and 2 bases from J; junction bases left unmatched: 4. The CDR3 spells CASSLEGTSGGAYEQYF. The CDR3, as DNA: TGTGCCAGCAGCTTGGAAGGGACTAGCGGGGGAGCCTACGAGCAGTACTTC.